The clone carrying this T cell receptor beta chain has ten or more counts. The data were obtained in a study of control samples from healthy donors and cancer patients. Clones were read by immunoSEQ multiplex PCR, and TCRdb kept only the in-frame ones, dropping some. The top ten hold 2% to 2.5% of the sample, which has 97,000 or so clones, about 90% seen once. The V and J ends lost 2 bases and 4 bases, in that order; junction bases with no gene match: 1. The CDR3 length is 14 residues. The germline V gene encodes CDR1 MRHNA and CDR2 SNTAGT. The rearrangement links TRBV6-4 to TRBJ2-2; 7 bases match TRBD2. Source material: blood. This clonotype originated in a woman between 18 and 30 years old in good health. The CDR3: CASSDGRATGELFF. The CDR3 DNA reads TGTGCCAGCAGTGACGGGAGGGCCACCGGGGAGCTGTTTTTT.